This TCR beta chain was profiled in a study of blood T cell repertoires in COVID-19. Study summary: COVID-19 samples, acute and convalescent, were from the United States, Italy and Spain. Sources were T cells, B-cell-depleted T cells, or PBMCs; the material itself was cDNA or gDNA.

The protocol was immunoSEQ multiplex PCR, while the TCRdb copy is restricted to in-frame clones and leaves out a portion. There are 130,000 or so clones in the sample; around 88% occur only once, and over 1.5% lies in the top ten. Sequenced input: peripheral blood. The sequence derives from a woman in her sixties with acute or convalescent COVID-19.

CDR3 coding DNA: TGTGCCAGCAGTGCGAGGGGCACAGATACGCAGTATTTT. Protein sequence: CASSARGTDTQYF. The chain uses TRBV2 and TRBJ2-3; possible D gene TRBD2, 5 bases. CDR1 and CDR2 from the germline V gene are SNHLY and FYNNEI. The CDR3 has 13 residues. Trimming stripped 4 bases from V and 1 base from J, with 6 bases between.